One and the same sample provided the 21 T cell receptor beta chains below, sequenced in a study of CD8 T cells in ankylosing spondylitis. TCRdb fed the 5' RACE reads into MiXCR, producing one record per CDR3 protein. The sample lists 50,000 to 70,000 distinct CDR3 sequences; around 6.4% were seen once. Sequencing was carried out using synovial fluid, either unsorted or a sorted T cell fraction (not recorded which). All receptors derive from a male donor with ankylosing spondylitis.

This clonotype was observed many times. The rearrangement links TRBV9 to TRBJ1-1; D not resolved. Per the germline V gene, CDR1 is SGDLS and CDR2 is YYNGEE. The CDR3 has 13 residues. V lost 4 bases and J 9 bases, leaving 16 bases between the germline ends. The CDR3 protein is CASSPRDGSKAFF. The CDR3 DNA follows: TGTGCCAGCAGCCCCCGCGATGGGAGCAAAGCTTTCTTT.

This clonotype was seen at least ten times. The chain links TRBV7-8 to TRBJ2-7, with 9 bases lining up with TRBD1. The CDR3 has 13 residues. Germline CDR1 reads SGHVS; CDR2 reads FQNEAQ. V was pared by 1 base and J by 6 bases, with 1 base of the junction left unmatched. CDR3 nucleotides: TGTGCCAGCAGCTTAGAGGACAGGGGCGAGCAGTACTTC. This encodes CASSLEDRGEQYF.

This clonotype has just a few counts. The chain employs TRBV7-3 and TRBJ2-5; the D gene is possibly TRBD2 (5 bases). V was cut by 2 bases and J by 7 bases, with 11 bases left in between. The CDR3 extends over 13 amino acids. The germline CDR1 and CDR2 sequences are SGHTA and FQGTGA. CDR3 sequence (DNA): TGTGCCAGCAGCTTAGGGTACCGGGGGACCCAGTACTTC. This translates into CASSLGYRGTQYF.

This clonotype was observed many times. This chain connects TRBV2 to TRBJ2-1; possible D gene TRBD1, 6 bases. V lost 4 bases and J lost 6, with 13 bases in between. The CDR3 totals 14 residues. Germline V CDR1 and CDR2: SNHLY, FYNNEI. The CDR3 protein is CASSVLQGSNEQFF. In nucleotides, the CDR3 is TGTGCCAGCAGTGTTCTTCAGGGGAGCAATGAGCAGTTCTTC.

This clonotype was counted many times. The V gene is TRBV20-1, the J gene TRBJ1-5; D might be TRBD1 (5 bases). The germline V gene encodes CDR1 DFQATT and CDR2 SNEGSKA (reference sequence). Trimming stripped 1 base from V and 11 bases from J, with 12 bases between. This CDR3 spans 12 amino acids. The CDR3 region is CSARAQGSTQHF. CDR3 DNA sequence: TGCAGTGCTAGAGCCCAGGGTAGTACCCAGCATTTT.

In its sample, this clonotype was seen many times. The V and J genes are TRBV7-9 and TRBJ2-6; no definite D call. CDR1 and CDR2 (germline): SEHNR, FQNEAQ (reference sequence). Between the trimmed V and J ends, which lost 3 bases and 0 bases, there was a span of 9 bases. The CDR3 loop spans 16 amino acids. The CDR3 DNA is TGTGCCAGCAGCTTTGGCGAGAACTCTGGGGCCAACGTCCTGACTTTC. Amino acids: CASSFGENSGANVLTF.

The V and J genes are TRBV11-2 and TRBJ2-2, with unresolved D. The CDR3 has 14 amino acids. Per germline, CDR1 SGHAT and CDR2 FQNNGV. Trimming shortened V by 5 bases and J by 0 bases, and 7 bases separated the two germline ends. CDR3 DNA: TGTGCCAGCAGCCTCGACCCGAACACCGGGGAGCTGTTTTTT. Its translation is CASSLDPNTGELFF.

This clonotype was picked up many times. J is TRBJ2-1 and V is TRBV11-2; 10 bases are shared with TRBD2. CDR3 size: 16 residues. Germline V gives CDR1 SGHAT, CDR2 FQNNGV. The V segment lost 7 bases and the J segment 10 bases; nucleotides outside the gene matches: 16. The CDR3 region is CASTRSRLAGSSEQFF. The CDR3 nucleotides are TGTGCCAGCACCCGAAGTAGACTAGCGGGTTCGTCGGAGCAGTTCTTC.

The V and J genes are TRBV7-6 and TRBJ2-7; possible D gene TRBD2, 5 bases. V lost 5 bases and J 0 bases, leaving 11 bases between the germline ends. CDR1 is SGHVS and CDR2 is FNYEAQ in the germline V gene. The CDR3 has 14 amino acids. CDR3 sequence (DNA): TGTGCCAGCAGCCCGAGGGCAGCCTCCTACGAGCAGTACTTC. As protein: CASSPRAASYEQYF. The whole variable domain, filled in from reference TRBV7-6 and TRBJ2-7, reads GAGVSQSPRYKVTKRGQDVALRCDPISGHVSLYWYRQALGQGPEFLTYFNYEAQQDKSGLPNDRFSAERPEGSISTLTIQRTEQRDSAMYRCASSPRAASYEQYFGPGTRLTVT.

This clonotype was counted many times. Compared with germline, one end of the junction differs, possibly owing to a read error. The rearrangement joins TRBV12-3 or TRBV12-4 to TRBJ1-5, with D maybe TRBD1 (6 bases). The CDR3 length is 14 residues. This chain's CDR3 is CASSQQGGNQPQHF. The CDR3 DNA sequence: TGCGCCAGCAGCCAACAGGGTGGCAATCAGCCCCAGCATTTT.

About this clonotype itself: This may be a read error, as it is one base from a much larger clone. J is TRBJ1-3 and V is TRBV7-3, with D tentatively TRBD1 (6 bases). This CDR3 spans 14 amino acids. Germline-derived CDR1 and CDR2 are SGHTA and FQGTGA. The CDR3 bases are TGTGCCAGCAGCCCTTCGGGGGGCGGAAACGCCATATATTTT. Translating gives CASSPSGGGNAIYF.

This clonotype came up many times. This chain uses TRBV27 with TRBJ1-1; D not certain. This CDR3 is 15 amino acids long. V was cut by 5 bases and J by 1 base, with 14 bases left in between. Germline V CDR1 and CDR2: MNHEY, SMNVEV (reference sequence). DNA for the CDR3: TGTGCCAGCAGTAATAGCCCGTTTTGGAACACTGAAGCTTTCTTT. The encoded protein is CASSNSPFWNTEAFF.

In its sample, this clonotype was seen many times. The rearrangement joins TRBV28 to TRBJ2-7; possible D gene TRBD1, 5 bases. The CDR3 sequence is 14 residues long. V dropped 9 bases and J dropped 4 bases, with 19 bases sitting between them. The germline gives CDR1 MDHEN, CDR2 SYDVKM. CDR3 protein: CASLGSAGPYEQYF. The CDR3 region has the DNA TGTGCCAGTCTTGGGTCGGCAGGGCCTTACGAGCAGTACTTC.

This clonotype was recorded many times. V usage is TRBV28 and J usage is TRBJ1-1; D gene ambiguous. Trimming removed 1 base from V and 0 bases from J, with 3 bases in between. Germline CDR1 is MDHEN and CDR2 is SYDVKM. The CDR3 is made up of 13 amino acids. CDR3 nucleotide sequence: TGTGCCAGCAGTTTATCAGTGAACACTGAAGCTTTCTTT. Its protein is CASSLSVNTEAFF.

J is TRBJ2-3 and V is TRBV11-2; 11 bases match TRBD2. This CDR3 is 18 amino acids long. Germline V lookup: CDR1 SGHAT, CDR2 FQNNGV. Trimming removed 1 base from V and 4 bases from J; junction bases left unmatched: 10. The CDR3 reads CASSLVVMTLAGADTQYF. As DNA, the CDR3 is TGTGCCAGCAGCTTAGTAGTGATGACACTAGCGGGAGCAGATACGCAGTATTTT. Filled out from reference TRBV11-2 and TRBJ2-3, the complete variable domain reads EAGVAQSPRYKIIEKRQSVAFWCNPISGHATLYWYQQILGQGPKLLIQFQNNGVVDDSQLPKDRFSAERLKGVDSTLKIQPAKLEDSAVYLCASSLVVMTLAGADTQYFGPGTRLTVL.

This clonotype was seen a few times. The CDR3 DNA reads as TGTGCCAGCACGCCAGGGCCCACCGGTTTCGAAGCTTTCTTT. It yields the protein CASTPGPTGFEAFF. The chain employs TRBV6-1 and TRBJ1-1; possibly TRBD1 for D (5 bases). The CDR3 covers 14 residues. Germline CDR1 reads MNHNS; CDR2 reads SASEGT. Trimming removed 7 bases at V and 8 bases at J, with 20 bases between.

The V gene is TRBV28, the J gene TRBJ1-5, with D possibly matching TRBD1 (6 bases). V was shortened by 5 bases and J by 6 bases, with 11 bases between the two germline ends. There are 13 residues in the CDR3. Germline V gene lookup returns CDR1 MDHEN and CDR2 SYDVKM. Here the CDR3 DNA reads TGTGCCAGCAGTCTACAGGGAGTTCAGCCCCAGCATTTT. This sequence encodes CASSLQGVQPQHF.

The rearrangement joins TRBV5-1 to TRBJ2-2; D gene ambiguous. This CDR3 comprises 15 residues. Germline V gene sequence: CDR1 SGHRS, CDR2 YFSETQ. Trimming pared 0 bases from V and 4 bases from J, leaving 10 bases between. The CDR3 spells CASSLALSSTGELFF. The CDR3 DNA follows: TGCGCCAGCAGCTTGGCACTGTCGAGCACCGGGGAGCTGTTTTTT.

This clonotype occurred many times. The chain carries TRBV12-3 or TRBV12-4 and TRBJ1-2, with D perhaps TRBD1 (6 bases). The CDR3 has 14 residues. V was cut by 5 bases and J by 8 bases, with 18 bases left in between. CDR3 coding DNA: TGTGCCAGCAGTCTCACCCCGGACAGCGGAGGCTACACCTTC. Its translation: CASSLTPDSGGYTF.

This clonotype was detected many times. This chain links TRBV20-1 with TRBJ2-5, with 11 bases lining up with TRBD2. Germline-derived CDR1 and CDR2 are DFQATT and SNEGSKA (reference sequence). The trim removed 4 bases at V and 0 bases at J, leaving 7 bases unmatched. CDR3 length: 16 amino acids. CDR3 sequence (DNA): TGCAGTGCTATGCCCGGGACTAGCGGAGACCAAGAGACCCAGTACTTC. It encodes CSAMPGTSGDQETQYF.

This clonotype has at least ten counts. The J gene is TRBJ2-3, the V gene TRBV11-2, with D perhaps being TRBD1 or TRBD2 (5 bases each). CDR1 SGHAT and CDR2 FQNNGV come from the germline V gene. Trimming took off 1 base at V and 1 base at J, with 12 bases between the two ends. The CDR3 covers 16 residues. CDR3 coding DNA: TGTGCCAGCAGCTTAGGGCCGGGGCCTCGCACAGATACGCAGTATTTT. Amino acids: CASSLGPGPRTDTQYF.